This is a list of T cell receptor beta chains from one sample in a study of OX40 agonist ivuxolimab in advanced cancers. Here immunoSEQ multiplex PCR was the method, and the copy in TCRdb shows in-frame clones only, minus some. The sample consists of about 90,000 clones, approximately 91% of them appearing once. Sequenced here: CD4+ or CD8+ T cells sorted from blood, sampled in a trial of the OX40 agonist ivuxolimab. The source is an adult with an advanced solid tumor such as melanoma, head and neck, liver or kidney cancer. Each CDR3 is given with its conserved first and last residue. Fields, in order: V gene, J gene, D gene, clone size, CDR3 protein, CDR3 DNA. A D gene is named only where the DNA matches it firmly. Some rows mark clone size as missing; the rest say once, few, many or name a class of expanded clone.

>TRBV30|TRBJ2-7|TRBD1|.
CAWRRTGGLYEQYF
TGTGCCTGGAGGAGGACAGGGGGTCTCTACGAGCAGTACTTC
>TRBV6-4|TRBJ2-3|.|.
CASSLRRTDTQYF
TGTGCCAGCAGTCTCCGACGGACAGATACGCAGTATTTT
>TRBV5-4|TRBJ2-7|TRBD1|.
CASSRDSYEQYF
TGTGCCAGCAGCCGGGACAGCTACGAGCAGTACTTC
>TRBV25-1|TRBJ2-7|.|.
CATTGRLKGVQYF
TGTGCCACTACAGGTAGATTAAAAGGGGTGCAGTACTTC
>TRBV19|TRBJ1-2|.|.
CASRTDYYGYTF
TGTGCCAGTAGGACGGACTATTATGGCTACACCTTC
>TRBV7-6|TRBJ1-1|.|.
CASSLDQNTEAFF
TGTGCCAGCAGCTTAGATCAGAACACTGAAGCTTTCTTT
>TRBV4-1|TRBJ2-3|.|.
CASSQEGRPLGTPTDTQYF
TGCGCCAGCAGCCAAGAAGGGAGACCCTTAGGCACTCCCACAGATACGCAGTATTTT
>TRBV5-6|TRBJ1-1|TRBD1|few
CASSALGQGGTEAFF
TGTGCCAGCAGCGCTCTGGGACAGGGTGGGACTGAAGCTTTCTTT
>TRBV7-2|TRBJ2-7|TRBD2|.
CASSSTSGGTYEQYF
TGTGCCAGCAGCTCCACCTCCGGGGGGACCTACGAGCAGTACTTC
>TRBV18|TRBJ2-5|.|.
CASSPRTVSETQYF
TGTGCCAGCTCACCAAGGACGGTGTCTGAGACCCAGTACTTC
>TRBV11-3|TRBJ2-2|TRBD1|.
CASSYFKGARPGELFF
TGTGCCAGCAGCTATTTTAAGGGGGCGCGACCCGGGGAGCTGTTTTTT
>TRBV5-6|TRBJ1-5|.|.
CASSLVGGNQPQHF
TGTGCCAGCAGCTTGGTAGGGGGCAATCAGCCCCAGCATTTT
>TRBV28|TRBJ2-1|.|.
CASRDYRGGEQFF
TGTGCCAGCAGAGATTACAGGGGAGGAGAGCAGTTCTTC
>TRBV14|TRBJ2-1|.|.
CASSPTFKVQSYNEQFF
TGTGCCAGCAGCCCAACCTTCAAGGTTCAGTCCTACAATGAGCAGTTCTTC
>TRBV5-1|TRBJ1-1|.|.
CASSLATANTEAFF
TGCGCCAGCAGCTTGGCCACGGCGAACACTGAAGCTTTCTTT
>TRBV7-6|TRBJ2-7|TRBD2|once
CASSRGGLENEQYF
TGTGCCAGCAGCCGCGGGGGGCTGGAAAACGAGCAGTACTTC
>TRBV7-8|TRBJ2-5|.|.
CASSPTGGTQYF
TGTGCCAGCAGCCCTACCGGGGGGACCCAGTACTTC
>TRBV7-2|TRBJ1-1|.|once
CASSGGPLNTEAFF
TGTGCCAGCAGCGGCGGACCGCTGAACACTGAAGCTTTCTTT
>TRBV9|TRBJ2-2|TRBD2|.
CASSVGGLGRTGELFF
TGTGCCAGCAGCGTGGGAGGACTAGGGAGGACCGGGGAGCTGTTTTTT
>TRBV6-5|TRBJ1-3|.|.
CASRLTGPSGNTIYF
TGTGCCAGCAGGTTGACAGGCCCCTCTGGAAACACCATATATTTT
>TRBV28|TRBJ2-7|TRBD1|.
CASSQGDITYEQYF
TGTGCCAGCAGCCAGGGGGATATCACCTACGAGCAGTACTTC
>TRBV21-1|TRBJ1-2|.|.
CASSEKRDLQGYYGYTF
TGTGCCAGCAGCGAAAAGAGAGACCTACAGGGCTACTATGGCTACACCTTC
>TRBV2|TRBJ1-2|TRBD1|.
CASSSGQGPYGYTF
TGTGCCAGCAGTTCCGGACAGGGACCCTATGGCTACACCTTC
>TRBV11-2|TRBJ2-1|TRBD1|.
CASSSGDRGHPSYNEQFF
TGTGCCAGCAGCTCCGGGGACAGGGGACACCCCTCCTACAATGAGCAGTTCTTC
>TRBV7-2|TRBJ1-3|TRBD1|few
CASSQDRIGGNTIYF
TGTGCCAGCAGCCAGGACAGGATCGGAGGAAACACCATATATTTT
>TRBV19|TRBJ2-2|.|once
CASSGQLSTGELFF
TGTGCCAGTAGCGGACAGTTATCCACCGGGGAGCTGTTTTTT
>TRBV7-9|TRBJ1-5|.|.
CASSFSGGGQPQHF
TGTGCCAGCAGCTTTTCGGGGGGCGGACAGCCCCAGCATTTT
>TRBV6-5|TRBJ2-7|.|.
CASSRSGGYEQYF
TGTGCCAGCAGTAGATCCGGGGGCTACGAGCAGTACTTC
>TRBV5-4|TRBJ2-7|TRBD2|.
CASSLSRGTSGPYEQYF
TGTGCCAGCAGCTTGTCTAGGGGGACTAGCGGCCCCTACGAGCAGTACTTC
>TRBV9|TRBJ2-1|TRBD2|.
CASSETSGVTYNEQFF
TGTGCCAGCAGCGAAACTAGCGGGGTCACCTACAATGAGCAGTTCTTC
>TRBV19|TRBJ2-7|.|.
CASSVTGGATEQYF
TGTGCCAGTAGTGTAACAGGGGGGGCTACCGAGCAGTACTTC
>TRBV7-2|TRBJ2-2|.|.
CASSLNAPGELFF
TGTGCCAGCAGCTTGAATGCGCCCGGGGAGCTGTTTTTT
>TRBV7-8|TRBJ2-4|TRBD2|.
CASSLVEAGVNIQYF
TGTGCCAGCAGCTTAGTAGAAGCGGGAGTTAACATTCAGTACTTC
>TRBV19|TRBJ2-1|.|.
CASSIASKLGNEQFF
TGTGCCAGTAGTATAGCTAGCAAACTGGGGAATGAGCAGTTCTTC
>TRBV7-2|TRBJ2-5|TRBD2|.
CASSPAWSSGSAGETQYF
TGTGCCAGCAGCCCCGCGTGGAGTAGCGGGAGTGCCGGAGAGACCCAGTACTTC
>TRBV21-1|TRBJ2-1|.|.
CASSKVMDRDNEQFF
TGTGCCAGCAGCAAAGTCATGGACAGGGACAATGAGCAGTTCTTC
>TRBV11-2|TRBJ1-1|.|.
CASSLWAEVNTEAFF
TGTGCCAGCAGCTTATGGGCTGAAGTGAACACTGAAGCTTTCTTT
>TRBV28|TRBJ2-5|TRBD2|once
CASSSLAGVSETQYF
TGTGCCAGCAGTTCTCTAGCGGGAGTCTCGGAGACCCAGTACTTC
>TRBV27|TRBJ1-3|.|.
CASSPLGTAGGTIYF
TGTGCCAGCAGTCCACTCGGGACGGCGGGAGGGACCATATATTTT
>TRBV5-6|TRBJ2-5|.|.
CASSVIGGRETQYF
TGTGCCAGCAGCGTAATTGGGGGGAGGGAGACCCAGTACTTC